This record covers a single T cell receptor (beta chain). Its specificity is not known. Sequencing used immunoSEQ multiplex PCR; TCRdb keeps in-frame clones, though not all of them. This sample has about 120,000 clones, with about 90% found just once. The data were obtained in a study of T cell responses to AZD1222 COVID-19 vaccine. Trimming took off 4 bases at V and 2 bases at J, with 9 bases between the two ends. Per the germline V gene, CDR1 is SNHLY and CDR2 is FYNNEI. CDR3 length: 14 amino acids. Findings and caveats of the study: Donors skewed white British and female; clonal diversity was possibly underestimated. Repertoire collection took place solely once the T cell response had peaked.

Specimen: peripheral blood, collected on day 0 of AZD1222 vaccination. This sequence joins TRBV2 and TRBJ1-5, with a weak D call TRBD1 (6 bases). The source is an adult in good health. The CDR3 loop reads CASSGGGGNQPQHF. CDR3 nucleotide sequence: TGTGCCAGCAGTGGAGGGGGAGGCAATCAGCCCCAGCATTTT.